Presented here are 27 T cell receptor beta chains from one specimen sequenced in a study of spatial heterogeneity in lung cancer. TCRdb redid the calling of the 5' RACE reads with MiXCR, one entry per CDR3 protein. The table shows 6,900 or so distinct CDR3 sequences, with over 9.5% occurring only once. Points from the study as a whole: Counts of expanded intratumoral alpha and beta TCRs tracked tumor mutation counts.

Their antigen targets remain unknown. Time point indicated: sample taken at primary tumor resection. The sequencing here drew on lung tumor tissue, taken at surgery. The receptor set was obtained from a male donor with early-stage non-small cell lung cancer.

This clonotype was observed at least ten times. The library was built for alpha chains, so this beta chain is an off-target read and its size means little. The V call is TRBV20-1, the J call TRBJ2-2; tentatively, D is TRBD1 or TRBD2 (6 bases each). Trimming took off 4 bases at V and 1 base at J, with 13 bases between the two ends. CDR3 length equals 15 residues. From germline, CDR1 is DFQATT and CDR2 SNEGSKA (reference sequence). The CDR3 DNA is TGCAGTGCTAATCCCAAGGGGGGGAACACCGGGGAGCTGTTTTTT. As protein: CSANPKGGNTGELFF.

This clonotype was picked up a small number of times. Because the library targeted alpha chains, this beta chain is an off-target read whose size means little. As DNA, the CDR3 is TGTGCCAGCAGTTTAGGGGGATCCTCCCAATTCGCCCAGCATTTT. Amino acid sequence: CASSLGGSSQFAQHF. J is TRBJ1-5 and V is TRBV12-3 or TRBV12-4; no reliable D call. Trimming removed 1 base at V and 11 bases at J, with 18 bases between. This CDR3 contains 15 residues.

There are many counts of this clonotype. This beta chain is off target for a library built for alpha chains, so its abundance means little. The chain links TRBV5-4 to TRBJ2-5; 10 nucleotides align to TRBD1. The V gene end was trimmed by 4 bases and the J gene end by 5 bases; junction bases not matched to a gene: 5. CDR3 length: 14 amino acids. Germline CDR1 reads SGHNT; CDR2 reads YYREEE (reference sequence). The CDR3, as DNA: TGTGCCAGCAGCGGCGTGACAGGGGGCGAGACCCAGTACTTC. Protein sequence: CASSGVTGGETQYF.

At least ten counts were recorded for this clonotype. The library was built for alpha chains, so this beta chain is an off-target read and its size means little. The chain recombines TRBV7-6 with TRBJ2-1, with 7 bases fitting TRBD2. V lost 6 bases to trimming and J lost 6 bases; unmatched junction nucleotides: 11. There are 15 residues in the CDR3. In germline, CDR1 is SGHVS, CDR2 FNYEAQ. CDR3 sequence (DNA): TGTGCCAGCAGTAACTTAGCGGGTTTGGTCAATGAGCAGTTCTTC. Translating gives CASSNLAGLVNEQFF.

This clonotype came up many times. The size of this beta chain means little, since it is a stray read in a library made for alpha chains. CDR3: CASSLDGSNQPQHF. In nucleotides, the CDR3 is TGCGCCAGCAGCTTGGACGGGAGCAATCAGCCCCAGCATTTT. V gene TRBV5-1 combines with J gene TRBJ1-5, with unresolved D. The CDR3 length is 14 residues. Germline V gene data show CDR1 as SGHRS and CDR2 as YFSETQ. Trimming took off 0 bases at V and 1 base at J, with 5 bases between the two ends.

This clonotype turned up a few times. For a library built for alpha chains, this beta chain is a stray read; little rests on its size. This sequence joins TRBV20-1 and TRBJ2-5, with TRBD2 as a possible D gene (5 bases). The V end was cut by 5 bases, the J end by 5 bases, with 9 bases between. The CDR3 length is 11 residues. Germline loops: CDR1 DFQATT, CDR2 SNEGSKA (reference sequence). The CDR3 protein is CSAPRGETQYF. DNA of the CDR3: TGCAGTGCTCCCCGAGGGGAGACCCAGTACTTC.

This clonotype has ten or more counts. The library was prepared for alpha chains; this beta chain is a stray read, so its frequency means little. This chain joins TRBV27 and TRBJ2-3; 10 bases fit TRBD2. J lost 7 bases, V lost 4 bases, and 8 bases had no gene match. The CDR3 totals 15 residues. From germline, CDR1 is MNHEY and CDR2 SMNVEV (reference sequence). CDR3 amino acids: CASSWKAGGPHTQYF. The CDR3 DNA follows: TGTGCCAGCAGTTGGAAAGCGGGAGGGCCCCATACGCAGTATTTT.

Judged by abundance, this clonotype is medium-sized (0.01 to 0.1%). Little can be read into the size of this beta chain, an off-target read in a library designed for alpha chains. CDR3 sequence (DNA): TGTGCCAGCACCCCGTTGGGGCCGTCGGGAGAGCAGTACTTC. Residues: CASTPLGPSGEQYF. The V gene is TRBV7-2, the J gene TRBJ2-7; TRBD1 or TRBD2 may be the D gene (5 bases each). CDR1 is SGHTA, CDR2 FQGNSA, per germline. The germline V and J ends were trimmed by 7 bases and 7 bases, with 20 bases remaining between them. The CDR3 runs to 14 residues. Supplemented by reference TRBV7-2 and TRBJ2-7, the full variable domain reads GAGVSQSPSNKVTEKGKDVELRCDPISGHTALYWYRQSLGQGLEFLIYFQGNSAPDKSGLPSDRFSAERTGGSVSTLTIQRTQQEDSAVYLCASTPLGPSGEQYFGPGTRLTVT.

Relative to its sample, this clonotype is medium-sized. Being off target in a library aimed at alpha chains, this beta chain has a size of little meaning. The rearrangement uses TRBV12-3 or TRBV12-4 and TRBJ2-7, with 14 bases lining up with TRBD2. J gave up 7 bases and V 4 bases, and 6 bases lay outside the gene matches. The CDR3 totals 15 residues. The CDR3 DNA follows: TGTGCCAGCAGTTGGGGACTAGCGGGGGCGTTTGAGCAGTACTTC. Translating it yields CASSWGLAGAFEQYF.

This clonotype has a handful of counts. This beta chain is off target for a library built for alpha chains, so its abundance means little. The rearrangement links TRBV29-1 to TRBJ1-2; TRBD1 is a possible D gene (5 bases). Between the trimmed V and J ends, which lost 7 bases and 2 bases, there was a span of 8 bases. Germline V lookup: CDR1 SQVTM, CDR2 ANQGSEA. CDR3 size: 11 residues. DNA for the CDR3: TGCAGCGCGGGACGGAACTATGGCTACACCTTC. Protein product: CSAGRNYGYTF.

By its share, this clonotype is medium-sized. In a library made to pick up alpha chains, this beta chain is a stray read with a size that means little. The CDR3 sequence: CSARDWGGSPDTQYF. The CDR3 DNA reads as TGCAGTGCTAGAGATTGGGGCGGGAGCCCAGATACGCAGTATTTT. The rearrangement joins TRBV20-1 to TRBJ2-3; 7 nucleotides line up with TRBD2. The CDR3 spans 15 residues. In germline, CDR1 is DFQATT, CDR2 SNEGSKA (reference sequence). The V segment lost 0 bases and the J segment 4 bases; nucleotides outside the gene matches: 7.

This clonotype appeared a few times. A library made for alpha chains picked up this beta chain off target, so its size means little. This chain links TRBV5-1 with TRBJ2-7; TRBD2 matches at 9 bases. This CDR3 is built from 16 residues. V lost 0 bases to trimming and J lost 2 bases; unmatched junction nucleotides: 6. CDR1 and CDR2 (germline): SGHRS, YFSETQ. CDR3 DNA sequence: TGCGCCAGCAGCTTGGCCCTAGCGGGAAAAGCCTACGAGCAGTACTTC. This gives the protein CASSLALAGKAYEQYF.

By share of the sample, this clonotype is medium-sized. Being off target in a library aimed at alpha chains, this beta chain has a size of little meaning. The V gene is TRBV6-5, the J gene TRBJ2-7, with a tentative D call TRBD1 (6 bases). V dropped 11 bases and J dropped 2 bases, with 16 bases sitting between them. This CDR3 spans 13 amino acids. From germline, CDR1 is MNHEY and CDR2 SVGAGI. CDR3 sequence (DNA): TGTGCCGCCGGCCGGGACAAGCCCTACGAGCAGTACTTC. It specifies CAAGRDKPYEQYF.

By proportion, this clonotype is medium-sized. This beta chain is an off-target read within a library intended for alpha chains, so its frequency means little. The J gene is TRBJ2-1, the V gene TRBV3-1, with a possible D match to TRBD2 (5 bases). Germline-derived CDR1 and CDR2 are LGHDT and YNNKEL (reference sequence). The CDR3 has 14 amino acids. Trimming left V 0 bases short and J 2 bases short, with 5 bases between. The CDR3 DNA is TGTGCCAGCAGCCAAGATAGCGCCTACAATGAGCAGTTCTTC. This encodes CASSQDSAYNEQFF.

In regard to this clonotype: A much larger clonotype is one base distant, so this may be a read error. In a library made to pick up alpha chains, this beta chain is a stray read with a size that means little. The CDR3 DNA is TGCTGTGCTAGACGGAACTATGGCTACACCTTC. Its translation is CCARRNYGYTF. V and J are TRBV20-1 and TRBJ1-2, with D unresolved. The CDR3 is 11 residues long. The germline V gene encodes CDR1 DFQATT and CDR2 SNEGSKA (reference sequence).

To note about this clonotype: A clone one base away is much larger, so this may be a read error. For a library built for alpha chains, this beta chain is a stray read; little rests on its size. CDR3 loop: CTSSLGSGLPYQQYF. The CDR3 DNA is TGTACCAGCAGCTTAGGTTCGGGACTCCCATACCAGCAGTACTTC. The rearrangement uses TRBV11-2 and TRBJ2-7, with D possibly matching TRBD2 (6 bases). Germline CDR1 is SGHAT and CDR2 is FQNNGV. The CDR3 runs to 15 residues. The whole variable domain, filled in from reference TRBV11-2 and TRBJ2-7, reads EAGVAQSPRYKIIEKRQSVAFWCNPISGHATLYWYQQILGQGPKLLIQFQNNGVVDDSQLPKDRFSAERLKGVDSTLKIQPAKLEDSAVYLCTSSLGSGLPYQQYFGPGTRLTVT.

By frequency in the sample, this clonotype is medium-sized. Within a library made for alpha chains, this beta chain is off target, and its count is uninformative. The chain uses TRBV30 and TRBJ2-3; D gene ambiguous. The CDR3 runs 15 residues. Germline CDR1 GTSNPN, CDR2 SVGIG (reference sequence). V was pared by 0 bases and J by 2 bases, with 12 bases between. CDR3 loop: CAWSVTLPSTDTQYF. The CDR3 DNA is TGTGCCTGGAGTGTAACTCTCCCGTCCACAGATACGCAGTATTTT.

This clonotype counts as medium-sized. This beta chain is a stray read from a library made for alpha chains; its abundance is not meaningful. The V and J genes are TRBV7-8 and TRBJ2-1, with D perhaps being TRBD1 or TRBD2 (6 bases each). Looked up from germline, CDR1 is SGHVS and CDR2 is FQNEAQ. The V end lost 2 bases, the J end lost 6 bases, and 26 bases lay between the germline ends. This CDR3 region has 19 residues. CDR3 sequence: CASSLSGFGGFLVGNEQFF. CDR3 nucleotides: TGTGCCAGCAGCTTATCCGGGTTCGGGGGCTTTCTCGTCGGCAATGAGCAGTTCTTC.

This clonotype was observed many times. Germline is not matched at one junction end, which may reflect a read error. This beta chain represents an off-target read in a library built for alpha chains; its size is of limited meaning. The chain combines TRBV5-1 with TRBJ2-1, with 12 bases identical to TRBD2. Germline V lookup: CDR1 SGHRS, CDR2 YFSETQ. This CDR3 is built from 16 residues. The CDR3 protein is CASSLPSGRAYNEQFF. CDR3 DNA sequence: TGCGCCAGCAGCTTACCTAGCGGGAGGGCCTATAATGAGCAGTTCTTC.

A word on this clonotype: For a library built for alpha chains, this beta chain is a stray read; little rests on its size. This sequence joins TRBV6-2 or TRBV6-3 and TRBJ1-2; D remains ambiguous. The CDR3 consists of 13 residues. The V end was cut by 6 bases, the J end by 4 bases, with 12 bases between. The V gene's germline CDR1 is MNHEY and CDR2 SVGEGT. CDR3 region: CASRDATTYGYTF. Written as DNA, the CDR3 is TGTGCCAGCAGGGACGCGACGACCTATGGCTACACCTTC.

The table lists this clonotype with many counts. The size of this beta chain means little, since it is a stray read in a library made for alpha chains. The CDR3 nucleotides are TGCGCCAGCTCCGGATATAGCTCTGGGGCCAACGTCCTGACTTTC. As protein: CASSGYSSGANVLTF. This chain connects TRBV5-1 to TRBJ2-6; D is unresolved. Germline CDR1 is SGHRS and CDR2 is YFSETQ. Trimming removed 7 bases from V and 0 bases from J, with 11 bases in between. CDR3 length: 15 residues.

This clonotype has a count of ten or more. A library prepared for alpha chains yielded this beta chain as an off-target read; its size is of little meaning. The J gene is TRBJ2-1, the V gene TRBV29-1, with D perhaps being TRBD1 or TRBD2 (5 bases each). CDR1 and CDR2 from the germline V gene are SQVTM and ANQGSEA. V lost 4 bases and J lost 2, with 15 bases in between. This CDR3 has 15 amino acids. This chain's CDR3 is CSVGGADTAYNEQFF. CDR3 bases: TGCAGCGTTGGCGGAGCGGACACCGCCTACAATGAGCAGTTCTTC.

The table lists this clonotype with many counts. Since the library was made to target alpha chains, this beta chain is a stray read and its abundance is not meaningful. The J gene is TRBJ2-5, the V gene TRBV29-1; D might be TRBD2 (5 bases). Trimming pared 0 bases from V and 10 bases from J, leaving 12 bases between. The V gene's germline CDR1 is SQVTM and CDR2 ANQGSEA. The CDR3 contains 12 residues. The CDR3 region is CSVEEGKLVQYF. The CDR3 bases are TGCAGCGTTGAAGAGGGGAAACTAGTCCAGTACTTC.

A note on this clonotype: Because this beta chain is a stray read in a library intended to capture alpha chains, its abundance should not be given much weight. The chain is built from TRBV12-3 or TRBV12-4 and TRBJ2-7; 8 nucleotides line up with TRBD1. The V gene end was trimmed by 5 bases and the J gene end by 3 bases; junction bases not matched to a gene: 6. The CDR3 spans 14 residues. The CDR3 DNA is TGTGCCAGCAGTCAGGGACAGGTCAACTACGAGCAGTACTTC. It is translated as CASSQGQVNYEQYF.

This clonotype appeared many times. This beta chain appears as a stray read in a library generated for alpha chains; its size is not informative. The rearrangement joins TRBV10-3 to TRBJ2-3; perhaps D is TRBD1 or TRBD2 (5 bases each). Germline lookup yields CDR1 ENHRY and CDR2 SYGVKD. The CDR3 is 12 residues long. The V end lost 10 bases, the J end lost 5 bases, and 13 bases lay between the germline ends. CDR3 coding DNA: TGTGCCACCCAGGGAGAGGTAGATACGCAGTATTTT. Translated, it gives CATQGEVDTQYF.

In its sample, this clonotype was seen many times. The size of this beta chain means little, since it is a stray read in a library made for alpha chains. The rearrangement uses TRBV12-3 or TRBV12-4 and TRBJ1-1; perhaps TRBD1 as D (5 bases). V lost 3 bases and J lost 1, with 9 bases in between. This CDR3 is 14 amino acids long. The CDR3 nucleotides are TGTGCCAGCAGTTTGCAGGGACCGAACACTGAAGCTTTCTTT. This translates into CASSLQGPNTEAFF.

Regarding this clonotype: One end of the junction fails to match germline, which may point to a read error. The library was built for alpha chains, so this beta chain is an off-target read and its size means little. The chain recombines TRBV27 with TRBJ2-7; D tentatively reads TRBD1 or TRBD2 (5 bases each). The CDR3 loop spans 15 amino acids. Germline CDR1 is MNHEY and CDR2 is SMNVEV (reference sequence). CDR3 sequence reads: CASSLSLKGYGERYF. The CDR3 coding sequence is TGTGCCAGCAGTTTATCCCTGAAGGGGTATGGGGAGCGGTACTTC.